This TCR beta chain came from a study of blood T cells in healthy people across ages. Study-wide points: Leaving the PBMCs unsorted stopped any conclusive comparison of naive versus antigen-experienced cells. Age showed a roughly linear inverse relationship with TCR beta diversity per million T cells.

Combining a sample-barcoded 5' primer with a J-beta primer mix, a second PCR ran for roughly 6 to 12 cycles. MiXCR, run by TCRdb on the 5' RACE reads, gives a single entry per CDR3 protein. The top ten clones hold 3% to 4.5% of a sample with around 500,000 distinct CDR3 sequences, about 27% of them seen once. This clonotype came up a few times. The antigen is undetermined. This CDR3 region has 14 residues. Trimming pared 4 bases from V and 3 bases from J, leaving 10 bases between. Germline-derived CDR1 and CDR2 are MGHRA and YSYEKL. A further study also used this sample, focusing on T cells of mothers and their children. Per that paper: For the second PCR, the M1S primer put in sample barcodes and 2-4 random nucleotides. Each mother yielded more than 8.5 million TCR beta CDR3 reads. Each child yielded several million reads.

The chain carries TRBV4-1 and TRBJ1-3; TRBD1 might be the D (6 bases). The receptor was derived from a boy younger than 10 in good health. What was sequenced was blood. CDR3 region: CASSRQVDGNTIYF. CDR3 DNA sequence: TGCGCCAGCAGCCGACAGGTGGATGGAAACACCATATATTTT.